This TCR beta chain was identified in a study of cytomegalovirus exposure and HLA in healthy donors. Background on the study: In a previous analysis, around 110 million unique TCR beta sequences were found from some 180 million T cells.

In regard to this clone: Its antigen remains unidentified.

Researchers ran the PCR with 60 Vbeta and 13 Jbeta primers. The method was immunoSEQ multiplex PCR; TCRdb's version includes in-frame clones alone and lacks a portion of them. The listing records around 200,000 clones. Study results and limitations: Presence/absence results assume similar sequencing depth per donor, which may not hold. Prediction of most subjects' HLA-A and HLA-B alleles by TCR beta sequences was reportedly accurate.

Input material: PBMCs. The origin of this receptor is a woman aged 18-30 years in good health and CMV-seropositive.

The DNA for the CDR3 is TGTGCCAGCAGCTCAGGGGTGACTAATGAAAAACTGTTTTTT. Protein sequence: CASSSGVTNEKLFF. The chain recombines TRBV9 with TRBJ1-4; possibly TRBD1 for D (6 bases). This CDR3 comprises 14 residues. The V end was cut by 4 bases, the J end by 2 bases, with 9 bases between. CDR1 and CDR2 from the germline V gene are SGDLS and YYNGEE.